These 26 T cell receptor beta chains came from one sample sequenced in a study of blood T cell repertoires in COVID-19. The repertoire was sequenced with immunoSEQ multiplex PCR; TCRdb's copy has only in-frame clones and lacks some. Among about 71,000 clones listed, approximately 88% were seen once. The sequenced sample was peripheral blood. The receptors derive from a human donor in a cohort sampled during active COVID-19.

The chain recombines TRBV11-2 with TRBJ2-2; D remains unclear. The CDR3 is made up of 18 amino acids. Germline CDR1 is SGHAT and CDR2 is FQNNGV. Trimming removed 2 bases from V and 0 bases from J, with 16 bases in between. The CDR3 DNA reads TGTGCCAGCAGCTTATATTCCTTGACAAGATCGAACACCGGGGAGCTGTTTTTT. It is translated as CASSLYSLTRSNTGELFF.

The rearrangement joins TRBV9 to TRBJ2-3; tentative D call: TRBD1 (5 bases). The V gene's germline CDR1 is SGDLS and CDR2 YYNGEE. The V end lost 1 base, the J end lost 6 bases, and 15 bases lay between the germline ends. This CDR3 contains 15 residues. CDR3 coding DNA: TGTGCCAGCAGCGTACGGCAGGGCTTTACCGATACGCAGTATTTT. Translating it yields CASSVRQGFTDTQYF.

The chain recombines TRBV5-8 with TRBJ1-1; no firm D call. The V gene's germline CDR1 is SGHTS and CDR2 YDEGEE. The germline V and J ends were trimmed by 7 bases and 4 bases, with 17 bases remaining between them. The CDR3 sequence is 14 residues long. The chain's CDR3 is CASFRVGAGTEAFF. As DNA, the CDR3 is TGTGCCAGCTTTCGCGTGGGCGCCGGCACTGAAGCTTTCTTT. The complete variable domain, with remaining parts taken from reference TRBV5-8 and TRBJ1-1, reads EAGVTQSPTHLIKTRGQQATLRCSPISGHTSVYWYQQALGLGLQFLLWYDEGEERNRGNFPPRFSGRQFPNYSSELNVNALELEDSALYLCASFRVGAGTEAFFGQGTRLTVV.

This clone appeared once. This rearrangement joins TRBV30 to TRBJ2-7; 8 nucleotides align to TRBD1. Per the germline V gene, CDR1 is GTSNPN and CDR2 is SVGIG (reference sequence). Germline trimming cut 0 bases from V and 1 base from J; bases unmatched to any gene: 5. The CDR3 totals 15 residues. The CDR3 reads CAWSVPRTGSYEQYF. As DNA, the CDR3 is TGTGCCTGGAGTGTACCGCGGACAGGGTCCTACGAGCAGTACTTC.

The chain joins TRBV11-2 to TRBJ1-4; 10 bases match TRBD1. Germline lookup yields CDR1 SGHAT and CDR2 FQNNGV. V shed 5 bases, J shed 9 bases, and the junction held 6 bases outside the gene matches. This CDR3 contains 14 residues. The CDR3, as DNA: TGTGCCAGCAGCATCCGGGACAGGGGAAAAAAACTGTTTTTT. It translates to CASSIRDRGKKLFF. The whole variable domain, remainder taken from reference TRBV11-2 and TRBJ1-4, is EAGVAQSPRYKIIEKRQSVAFWCNPISGHATLYWYQQILGQGPKLLIQFQNNGVVDDSQLPKDRFSAERLKGVDSTLKIQPAKLEDSAVYLCASSIRDRGKKLFFGSGTQLSVL.

The chain employs TRBV27 and TRBJ1-3, with D maybe TRBD1 (6 bases). This CDR3 contains 14 residues. Germline values: CDR1 MNHEY, CDR2 SMNVEV (reference sequence). V was shortened by 6 bases and J by 4 bases, with 13 bases between the two germline ends. The CDR3 region has the DNA TGTGCCAGCAGGGGACACATAGACGGAAACACCATATATTTT. Translated: CASRGHIDGNTIYF.

V and J are TRBV14 and TRBJ1-1; D gene uncertain. Germline V CDR1 and CDR2: SGHDN, FVKESK. Trimming took off 7 bases at V and 2 bases at J, with 11 bases between the two ends. CDR3 length: 13 amino acids. CDR3: CASTLSFNTEAFF. The CDR3, as DNA: TGTGCCAGCACTCTCTCCTTCAACACTGAAGCTTTCTTT.

The chain uses TRBV28 and TRBJ1-5; maybe TRBD1 (6 bases). V was pared by 6 bases and J by 5 bases, with 17 bases between. There are 15 residues in the CDR3. CDR1 and CDR2 (germline): MDHEN, SYDVKM. CDR3 sequence reads: CASSPPGGGDQPQHF. CDR3 bases: TGTGCCAGCAGCCCCCCTGGCGGGGGCGATCAGCCCCAGCATTTT.

This clone occurred a few times. This chain joins TRBV6-6 and TRBJ1-5; D gene unclear. V lost 8 bases and J 5 bases, leaving 10 bases between the germline ends. Germline loops: CDR1 MNHNY, CDR2 SVGAGI (reference sequence). The CDR3 covers 12 residues. CDR3 sequence reads: CASSNRDQPQHF. CDR3 sequence (DNA): TGTGCCAGCTCCAATCGAGATCAGCCCCAGCATTTT.

This clone was detected only a few times. The chain is built from TRBV30 and TRBJ1-2; no definite D call. The germline V and J ends were trimmed by 2 bases and 3 bases, with 13 bases remaining between them. From germline, CDR1 is GTSNPN and CDR2 SVGIG (reference sequence). The CDR3 contains 14 residues. The CDR3 sequence is CAWSPPGADYGYTF. DNA for the CDR3: TGTGCCTGGAGTCCCCCCGGAGCGGACTATGGCTACACCTTC.

The chain carries TRBV28 and TRBJ1-6, with D possibly matching TRBD1 (6 bases). The length of the CDR3 is 13 residues. In germline, CDR1 is MDHEN, CDR2 SYDVKM. The V gene lost 8 bases and the J gene lost 10 bases, with 15 bases spanning the gap. The CDR3: CASSVQGQSPLHF. Here the CDR3 DNA reads TGTGCCAGCTCGGTGCAGGGGCAATCACCCCTCCACTTT.

The chain is built from TRBV5-6 and TRBJ2-1; 9 bases map to TRBD2. J was trimmed by 11 bases and V by 4 bases; bases with no gene match: 19. The germline V gene has CDR1 SGHDT and CDR2 YYEEEE. The CDR3 covers 17 residues. CDR3 residues: CASSQKQNPGLARKQFF. The CDR3 DNA follows: TGTGCCAGCAGCCAAAAACAGAACCCGGGACTAGCACGCAAGCAGTTCTTC.

This chain connects TRBV11-2 to TRBJ2-1; TRBD2 matches at 11 bases. Germline V gene sequence: CDR1 SGHAT, CDR2 FQNNGV. Trimming cost V 1 base and J 10 bases; bases outside gene matches: 6. The CDR3 has 15 amino acids. The CDR3 loop is CASSLGSGGAREQFF. In DNA, the CDR3 is TGTGCCAGCAGCTTAGGTAGCGGGGGGGCTCGGGAGCAGTTCTTC.

The CDR3 coding sequence is TGTGCCATCAGGCGCGGGCGGGGGGACGGTGAGACCCAGTACTTC. It yields the protein CAIRRGRGDGETQYF. The V call is TRBV10-3, the J call TRBJ2-5; 8 nucleotides agree with TRBD2. The V gene end was trimmed by 6 bases and the J gene end by 5 bases; junction bases not matched to a gene: 11. The CDR3 totals 15 residues. Germline CDR1 is ENHRY and CDR2 is SYGVKD.

The chain joins TRBV9 to TRBJ2-1; possible D gene TRBD2, 5 bases. The germline CDR1 and CDR2 sequences are SGDLS and YYNGEE. This CDR3 spans 15 amino acids. Between the trimmed V and J ends, which lost 3 bases and 3 bases, there was a span of 13 bases. The CDR3 DNA follows: TGTGCCAGCAGCGCGGGTGAGGGAGACTACAATGAGCAGTTCTTC. It translates to CASSAGEGDYNEQFF.

This sequence joins TRBV2 and TRBJ2-1, with 9 positions matching TRBD2. The CDR3 has 14 amino acids. The ends lost 8 bases at V and 6 bases at J; junction bases unmatched: 8. Germline V gene lookup returns CDR1 SNHLY and CDR2 FYNNEI. CDR3 in DNA: TGTGCCAGCCATCAGCGGGGGGAGGTCAATGAGCAGTTCTTC. It codes for CASHQRGEVNEQFF.

The rearrangement links TRBV9 to TRBJ2-2, with TRBD2 identical over 8 bases. J lost 0 bases, V lost 3 bases, and 4 bases had no gene match. Germline CDR1 reads SGDLS; CDR2 reads YYNGEE. CDR3 length: 16 amino acids. CDR3 nucleotides: TGTGCCAGCAGCGCCGGCGGGGGGACGAACACCGGGGAGCTGTTTTTT. Translation gives CASSAGGGTNTGELFF.

V gene TRBV11-2 combines with J gene TRBJ1-1; no reliable D call. Germline assignment: CDR1 SGHAT and CDR2 FQNNGV. This CDR3 has 13 amino acids. V lost 1 base to trimming and J lost 7 bases, with 10 bases between them. DNA of the CDR3: TGTGCCAGCAGCTTAGTATTGGGCTTTGAAGCTTTCTTT. Protein sequence: CASSLVLGFEAFF. The full variable domain, rest sourced from reference TRBV11-2 and TRBJ1-1, is EAGVAQSPRYKIIEKRQSVAFWCNPISGHATLYWYQQILGQGPKLLIQFQNNGVVDDSQLPKDRFSAERLKGVDSTLKIQPAKLEDSAVYLCASSLVLGFEAFFGQGTRLTVV.

The genes are TRBV9 and TRBJ2-7, with D tentatively TRBD2 (5 bases). The germline gives CDR1 SGDLS, CDR2 YYNGEE. V lost 0 bases to trimming and J lost 5 bases, with 15 bases between them. The CDR3 runs to 15 residues. CDR3 sequence: CASSVGGWLWNEQYF. The CDR3 DNA reads as TGTGCCAGCAGCGTAGGCGGGTGGCTTTGGAACGAGCAGTACTTC.

J is TRBJ1-6 and V is TRBV7-3; D possibly corresponds to TRBD1 (5 bases). V shed 5 bases and J shed 6 bases, with 11 bases lying between them. CDR3 length: 14 amino acids. Germline V gene sequence: CDR1 SGHTA, CDR2 FQGTGA. The DNA for the CDR3 is TGTGCCAGCAGCCCCGGGGGGGGTAATTCACCCCTCCACTTT. This sequence encodes CASSPGGGNSPLHF.

This clone occurred once. The chain joins TRBV27 to TRBJ2-2; 9 positions agree with TRBD1. Germline V lookup: CDR1 MNHEY, CDR2 SMNVEV (reference sequence). The CDR3 length is 15 residues. With 10 bases clipped from V and 1 base from J, the junction kept 7 bases outside the gene matches. CDR3 in DNA: TGTGCCATCCGAAAGGGACAGGGGAACACCGGGGAGCTGTTTTTT. Amino acids: CAIRKGQGNTGELFF.

The chain joins TRBV6-5 to TRBJ2-7, with 11 bases matching TRBD2. J gave up 5 bases and V 10 bases, and 10 bases lay outside the gene matches. Germline assignment: CDR1 MNHEY and CDR2 SVGAGI. The CDR3 consists of 14 residues. This CDR3 reads CATSKLAGVNEQYF. CDR3 DNA sequence: TGTGCCACCTCTAAACTAGCGGGAGTTAACGAGCAGTACTTC.

V gene TRBV4-3 combines with J gene TRBJ2-1; D not certain. The V and J ends lost 0 bases and 4 bases respectively, with 7 bases between them. This CDR3 spans 14 amino acids. The germline V gene has CDR1 LGHNA and CDR2 YSLEER. This CDR3 is CASSQDPTYNEQFF. The CDR3 coding sequence is TGCGCCAGCAGCCAAGATCCCACTTACAATGAGCAGTTCTTC.

The rearrangement links TRBV18 to TRBJ2-1; 8 bases are shared with TRBD1. The V and J ends lost 6 bases and 9 bases, in that order; junction bases with no gene match: 7. The CDR3 extends over 13 amino acids. Germline-derived CDR1 and CDR2 are KGHSH and LQKENI. This CDR3 is CASSQGAQGEQFF. CDR3 DNA: TGTGCCAGCTCCCAGGGGGCACAGGGTGAGCAGTTCTTC. Drawing the rest from reference TRBV18 and TRBJ2-1, the complete variable domain is NAGVMQNPRHLVRRRGQEARLRCSPMKGHSHVYWYRQLPEEGLKFMVYLQKENIIDESGMPKERFSAEFPKEGPSILRIQQVVRGDSAAYFCASSQGAQGEQFFGPGTRLTVL.

The CDR3 is CATSNPGQYSTDTQYF. The DNA for the CDR3 is TGTGCCACCTCAAATCCGGGACAGTATAGCACAGATACGCAGTATTTT. V and J are TRBV24-1 and TRBJ2-3, with 7 bases aligning to TRBD1. CDR3 size: 16 residues. V shed 9 bases, J shed 0 bases, and the junction held 11 bases outside the gene matches. Germline V gene lookup returns CDR1 KGHDR and CDR2 SFDVKD.

The rearrangement uses TRBV28 and TRBJ1-2; D call uncertain. This CDR3 region has 11 residues. V lost 5 bases to trimming and J lost 2 bases, with 3 bases between them. Germline V gives CDR1 MDHEN, CDR2 SYDVKM. The CDR3 loop reads CASSPNYGYTF. The CDR3 coding sequence is TGTGCCAGCAGTCCGAACTATGGCTACACCTTC.